This T cell receptor beta chain was documented in a study of blood T cell repertoires in COVID-19. Study information: Acute-phase and convalescent COVID-19 samples originated in the United States, Italy and Spain. The analysed material was cDNA or gDNA that came from T cells, B-cell-depleted T cells, or PBMCs.

CDR3 length: 15 amino acids. After removal of 0 bases from V and 2 bases from J, the junction contained 2 bases not matched to a gene. CDR1 is SGHRS and CDR2 is YFSETQ in the germline V gene. Here immunoSEQ multiplex PCR was the method, and the copy in TCRdb shows in-frame clones only, minus some. The table has more than 75,000 clones, around 84% seen once; the top ten hold around 11%. This clone has only one observation. This receptor was identified in a human donor in a cohort sampled during active COVID-19. J is TRBJ2-3 and V is TRBV5-1, with 8 bases fitting TRBD1. The sequencing input was peripheral blood. CDR3 residues: CASSLVGQDTDTQYF. CDR3 nucleotide sequence: TGCGCCAGCAGCTTGGTGGGACAGGACACAGATACGCAGTATTTT. Full variable domain (missing parts from reference TRBV5-1 and TRBJ2-3): KAGVTQTPRYLIKTRGQQVTLSCSPISGHRSVSWYQQTPGQGLQFLFEYFSETQRNKGNFPGRFSGRQFSNSRSEMNVSTLELGDSALYLCASSLVGQDTDTQYFGPGTRLTVL.